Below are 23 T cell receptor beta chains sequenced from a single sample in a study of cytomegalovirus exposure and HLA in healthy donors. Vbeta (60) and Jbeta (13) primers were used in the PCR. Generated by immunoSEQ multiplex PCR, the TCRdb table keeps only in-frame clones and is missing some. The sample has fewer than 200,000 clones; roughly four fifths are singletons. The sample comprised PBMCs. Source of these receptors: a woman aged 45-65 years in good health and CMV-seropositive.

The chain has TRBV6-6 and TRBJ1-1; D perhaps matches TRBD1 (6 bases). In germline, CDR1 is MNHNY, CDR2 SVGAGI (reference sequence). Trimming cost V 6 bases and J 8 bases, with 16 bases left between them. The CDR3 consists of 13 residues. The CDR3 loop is CASSLDRFSEAFF. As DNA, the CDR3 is TGTGCCAGCAGCCTTGACAGGTTCTCGGAAGCTTTCTTT.

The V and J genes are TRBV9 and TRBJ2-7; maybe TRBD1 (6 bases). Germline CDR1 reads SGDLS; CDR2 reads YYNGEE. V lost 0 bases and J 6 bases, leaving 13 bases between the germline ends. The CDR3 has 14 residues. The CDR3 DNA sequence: TGTGCCAGCAGCGTAGGAAACGACAGGTCCGAGCAGTACTTC. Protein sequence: CASSVGNDRSEQYF.

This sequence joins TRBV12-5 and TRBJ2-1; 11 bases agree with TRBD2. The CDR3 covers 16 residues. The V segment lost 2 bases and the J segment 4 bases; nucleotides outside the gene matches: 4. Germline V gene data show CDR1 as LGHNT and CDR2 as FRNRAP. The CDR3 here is CASGLWTSGRYNEQFF. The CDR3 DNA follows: TGTGCTAGTGGTTTGTGGACTAGCGGGCGTTACAATGAGCAGTTCTTC.

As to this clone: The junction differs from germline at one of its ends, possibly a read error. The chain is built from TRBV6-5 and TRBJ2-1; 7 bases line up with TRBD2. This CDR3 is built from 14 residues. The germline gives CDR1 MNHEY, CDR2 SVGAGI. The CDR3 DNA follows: TGTGCCAGCACTTACAGCGGGGAGTACAATGAGCAGTTCTTC. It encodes CASTYSGEYNEQFF.

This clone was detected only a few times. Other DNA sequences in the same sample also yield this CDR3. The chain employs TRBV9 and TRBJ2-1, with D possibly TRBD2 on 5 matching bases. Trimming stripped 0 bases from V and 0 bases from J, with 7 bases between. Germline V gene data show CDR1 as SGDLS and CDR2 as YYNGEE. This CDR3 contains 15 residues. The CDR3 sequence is CASSVAGDSYNEQFF. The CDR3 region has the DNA TGTGCCAGCAGCGTAGCCGGGGACTCCTACAATGAGCAGTTCTTC.

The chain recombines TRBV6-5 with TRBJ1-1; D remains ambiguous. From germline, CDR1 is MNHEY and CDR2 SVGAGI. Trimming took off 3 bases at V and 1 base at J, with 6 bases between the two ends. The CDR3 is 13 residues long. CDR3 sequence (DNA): TGTGCCAGCAGTTATTCCCAGAACACTGAAGCTTTCTTT. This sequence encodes CASSYSQNTEAFF.

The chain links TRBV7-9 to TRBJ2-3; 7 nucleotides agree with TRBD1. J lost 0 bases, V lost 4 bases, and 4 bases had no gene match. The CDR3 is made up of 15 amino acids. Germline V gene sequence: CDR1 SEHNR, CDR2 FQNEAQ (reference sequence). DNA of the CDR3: TGTGCCAGCAGCTCGGACAGGTTAAGCACAGATACGCAGTATTTT. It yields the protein CASSSDRLSTDTQYF.

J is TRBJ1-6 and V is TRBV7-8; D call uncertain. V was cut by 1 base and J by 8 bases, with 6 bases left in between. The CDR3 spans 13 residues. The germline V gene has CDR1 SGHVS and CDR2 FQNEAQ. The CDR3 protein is CASSLVTDSPLHF. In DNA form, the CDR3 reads TGTGCCAGCAGCTTAGTAACAGATTCACCCCTCCACTTT.

CDR3 bases: TGTGCCAGCAGCTGGGGGACAGGGGGTGGAAACACCATATATTTT. Its protein product is CASSWGTGGGNTIYF. The chain employs TRBV13 and TRBJ1-3; 11 bases are shared with TRBD1. The CDR3 runs 15 residues. The germline CDR1 and CDR2 sequences are PRHDT and FYEKMQ (reference sequence). Unmatched junction bases numbered 2, after V lost 4 bases and J lost 3 bases.

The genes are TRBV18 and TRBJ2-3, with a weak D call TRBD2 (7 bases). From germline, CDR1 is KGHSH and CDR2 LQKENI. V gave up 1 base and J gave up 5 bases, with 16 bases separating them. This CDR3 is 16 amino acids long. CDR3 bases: TGTGCCAGCTCACCACTCGCTTTAGGGGGGGAAGATACGCAGTATTTT. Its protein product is CASSPLALGGEDTQYF. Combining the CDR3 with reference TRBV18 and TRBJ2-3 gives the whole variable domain NAGVMQNPRHLVRRRGQEARLRCSPMKGHSHVYWYRQLPEEGLKFMVYLQKENIIDESGMPKERFSAEFPKEGPSILRIQQVVRGDSAAYFCASSPLALGGEDTQYFGPGTRLTVL.

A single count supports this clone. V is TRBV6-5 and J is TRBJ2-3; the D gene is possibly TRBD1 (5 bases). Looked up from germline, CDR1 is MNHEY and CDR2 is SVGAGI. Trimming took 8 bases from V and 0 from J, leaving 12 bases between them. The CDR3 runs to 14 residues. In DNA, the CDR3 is TGTGCCAGCCACACAGGCGCTAGCACAGATACGCAGTATTTT. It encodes CASHTGASTDTQYF.

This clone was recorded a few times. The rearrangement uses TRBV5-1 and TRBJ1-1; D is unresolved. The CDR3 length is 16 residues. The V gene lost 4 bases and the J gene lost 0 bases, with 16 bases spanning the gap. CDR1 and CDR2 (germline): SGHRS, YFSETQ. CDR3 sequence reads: CASSALQKTLNTEAFF. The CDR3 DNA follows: TGCGCCAGCAGCGCGCTACAGAAAACCTTGAACACTGAAGCTTTCTTT. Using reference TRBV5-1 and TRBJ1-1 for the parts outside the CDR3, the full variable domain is KAGVTQTPRYLIKTRGQQVTLSCSPISGHRSVSWYQQTPGQGLQFLFEYFSETQRNKGNFPGRFSGRQFSNSRSEMNVSTLELGDSALYLCASSALQKTLNTEAFFGQGTRLTVV.

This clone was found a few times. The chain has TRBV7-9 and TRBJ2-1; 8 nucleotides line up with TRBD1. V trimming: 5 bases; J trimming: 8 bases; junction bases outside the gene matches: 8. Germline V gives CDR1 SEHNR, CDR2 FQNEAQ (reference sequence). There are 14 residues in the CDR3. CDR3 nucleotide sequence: TGTGCCAGCAGCCAGGACAGGGATGGGGATGAGCAGTTCTTC. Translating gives CASSQDRDGDEQFF. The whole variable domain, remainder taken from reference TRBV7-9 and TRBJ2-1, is DTGVSQNPRHKITKRGQNVTFRCDPISEHNRLYWYRQTLGQGPEFLTYFQNEAQLEKSRLLSDRFSAERPKGSFSTLEIQRTEQGDSAMYLCASSQDRDGDEQFFGPGTRLTVL.

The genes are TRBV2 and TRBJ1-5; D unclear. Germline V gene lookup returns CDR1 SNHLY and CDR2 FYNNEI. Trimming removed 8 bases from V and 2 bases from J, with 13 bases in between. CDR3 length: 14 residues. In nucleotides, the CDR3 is TGTGCCAGCTCGAGGTCCGGGGGCAATCAGCCCCAGCATTTT. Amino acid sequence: CASSRSGGNQPQHF.

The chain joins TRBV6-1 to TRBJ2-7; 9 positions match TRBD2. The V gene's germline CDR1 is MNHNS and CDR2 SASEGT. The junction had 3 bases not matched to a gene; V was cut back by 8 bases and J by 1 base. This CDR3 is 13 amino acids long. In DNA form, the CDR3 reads TGTGCCAGCCTAGCGGGGATTTCCTACGAGCAGTACTTC. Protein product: CASLAGISYEQYF.

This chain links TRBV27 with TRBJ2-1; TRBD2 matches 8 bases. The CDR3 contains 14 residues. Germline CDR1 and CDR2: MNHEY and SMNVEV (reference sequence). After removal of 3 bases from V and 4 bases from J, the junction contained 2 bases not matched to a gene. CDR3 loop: CASSFLAGYNEQFF. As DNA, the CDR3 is TGTGCCAGCAGTTTCTTAGCGGGGTACAATGAGCAGTTCTTC.

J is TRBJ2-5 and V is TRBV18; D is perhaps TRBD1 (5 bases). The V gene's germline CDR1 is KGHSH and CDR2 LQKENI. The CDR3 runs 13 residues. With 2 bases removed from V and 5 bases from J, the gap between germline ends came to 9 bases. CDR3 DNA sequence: TGTGCCAGCTCACCAACAGGTTCGGAGACCCAGTACTTC. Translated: CASSPTGSETQYF.

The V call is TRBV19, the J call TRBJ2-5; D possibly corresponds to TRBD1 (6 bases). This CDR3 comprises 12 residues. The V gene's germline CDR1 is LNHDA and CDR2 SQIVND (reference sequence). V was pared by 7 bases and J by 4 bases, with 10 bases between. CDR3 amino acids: CASNRVGETQYF. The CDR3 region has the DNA TGTGCCAGTAACAGGGTGGGAGAGACCCAGTACTTC.

The CDR3 sequence is CASSEPGGQAFF. For the CDR3, the DNA is TGTGCCAGCAGTGAACCAGGGGGCCAAGCTTTCTTT. The chain employs TRBV2 and TRBJ1-1, with 8 bases lining up with TRBD1. This CDR3 has 12 amino acids. V lost 2 bases to trimming and J lost 9 bases; unmatched junction nucleotides: 2. Germline CDR1 and CDR2: SNHLY and FYNNEI.

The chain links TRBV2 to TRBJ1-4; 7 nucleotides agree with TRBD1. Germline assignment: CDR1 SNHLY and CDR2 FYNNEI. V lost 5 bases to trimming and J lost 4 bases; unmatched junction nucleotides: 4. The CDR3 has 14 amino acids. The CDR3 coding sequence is TGTGCCAGCAGTCAGACAGGGTTTAATGAAAAACTGTTTTTT. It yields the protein CASSQTGFNEKLFF. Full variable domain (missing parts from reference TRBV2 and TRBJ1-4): EPEVTQTPSHQVTQMGQEVILRCVPISNHLYFYWYRQILGQKVEFLVSFYNNEISEKSEIFDDQFSVERPDGSNFTLKIRSTKLEDSAMYFCASSQTGFNEKLFFGSGTQLSVL.

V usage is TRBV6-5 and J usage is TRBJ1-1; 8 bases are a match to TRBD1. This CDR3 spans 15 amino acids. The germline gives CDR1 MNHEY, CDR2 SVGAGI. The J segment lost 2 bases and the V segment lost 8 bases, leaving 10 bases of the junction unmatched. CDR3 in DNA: TGTGCCAGCTACCGACAGGGGTTTATAAACACTGAAGCTTTCTTT. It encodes CASYRQGFINTEAFF.

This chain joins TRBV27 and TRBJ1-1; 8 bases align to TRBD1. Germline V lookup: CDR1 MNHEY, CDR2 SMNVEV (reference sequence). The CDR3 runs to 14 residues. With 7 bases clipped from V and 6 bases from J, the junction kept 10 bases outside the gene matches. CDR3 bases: TGTGCCAGCATAATTAGACAGGGGAGGGCTGAAGCTTTCTTT. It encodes CASIIRQGRAEAFF.

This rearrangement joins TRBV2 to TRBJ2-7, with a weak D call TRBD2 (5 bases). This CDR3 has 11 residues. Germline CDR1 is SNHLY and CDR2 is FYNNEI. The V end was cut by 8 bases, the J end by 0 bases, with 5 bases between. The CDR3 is CASEGSYEQYF. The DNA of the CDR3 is TGTGCCAGCGAGGGCTCCTACGAGCAGTACTTC.